This paragraph covers one TCR beta chain sequence. The antigen is not known. The record originates from a study of monozygotic twins with inflammatory bowel disease. The study's findings and limits: Healthy co-twins exceeded IBD patients in TCRbeta diversity as measured by inverse Simpson. IBD patients, compared with healthy twins, shared fewer clonotypes with others (especially with disease activity).

The germline gives CDR1 DFQATT, CDR2 SNEGSKA (reference sequence). The CDR3 loop spans 15 amino acids. TCRdb reanalyzed the 5' RACE reads, giving one entry per CDR3 protein sequence and no DNA. The sample has 330,000 or so distinct CDR3 sequences. The source is a human donor with ulcerative colitis or Crohn's disease, or a healthy co-twin of an affected twin (not recorded which). The chain has TRBV20-1 and TRBJ2-3; as DNA is missing, the TRBD2 call by TCRdb cannot be tested. The sequencing input was blood. The CDR3 spells CSGVIPSGRKDTQYF.